These 32 T cell receptor beta chains share one sample of origin, sequenced in a study of T cells in Graves' hyperthyroidism and ophthalmopathy. It was RNA transcripts that yielded the amplified TCR beta CDR3 regions. When the TCR CDR3 underwent first-round RT-PCR, the HTBI primer set was used. Using its own MiXCR run on the multiplex PCR reads, TCRdb lists one record per CDR3 protein. The sample contains about 700,000 distinct CDR3 sequences, around 13% of which appear only once. What was sequenced was blood. These receptors were obtained from a woman younger than 30 with Graves' hyperthyroidism.

This clonotype was seen at least ten times. The J gene is TRBJ2-5, the V gene TRBV18, with D perhaps matching TRBD2 (6 bases). The CDR3 length is 13 residues. V lost 4 bases and J 2 bases, leaving 8 bases between the germline ends. The V gene's germline CDR1 is KGHSH and CDR2 LQKENI. The CDR3 sequence: CASSQGLQETQYF. The DNA for the CDR3 is TGTGCCAGCTCACAGGGACTTCAAGAGACCCAGTACTTC.

This clonotype was seen repeatedly, ten times or more. The rearrangement links TRBV12-3 or TRBV12-4 to TRBJ1-1; D call uncertain. CDR3 length: 14 residues. V dropped 6 bases and J dropped 1 base, with 12 bases sitting between them. This CDR3 reads CASRSRSGNTEAFF. CDR3 sequence (DNA): TGTGCCAGCAGATCAAGATCTGGGAACACTGAAGCTTTCTTT.

The chain couples TRBV15 to TRBJ1-5, with D maybe TRBD1 (5 bases). In germline, CDR1 is LNHNV, CDR2 YYDKDF (reference sequence). This CDR3 is 16 amino acids long. V was shortened by 0 bases and J by 1 base, with 10 bases between the two germline ends. The CDR3 DNA follows: TGTGCCACCAGCAGAGACCCGGGACGAAGCAATCAGCCCCAGCATTTT. Protein sequence: CATSRDPGRSNQPQHF. The variable domain in full, with the rest retrieved from reference TRBV15 and TRBJ1-5, is DAMVIQNPRYQVTQFGKPVTLSCSQTLNHNVMYWYQQKSSQAPKLLFHYYDKDFNNEADTPDNFQSRRPNTSFCFLDIRSPGLGDTAMYLCATSRDPGRSNQPQHFGDGTRLSIL.

This clonotype was counted only a few times. The chain carries TRBV3-1 and TRBJ2-2; 8 bases are shared with TRBD1. The V gene end was trimmed by 4 bases and the J gene end by 6 bases; junction bases not matched to a gene: 7. The CDR3 loop spans 15 amino acids. The germline V gene has CDR1 LGHDT and CDR2 YNNKEL (reference sequence). CDR3 region: CASSLRTGYAGELFF. CDR3 sequence (DNA): TGTGCCAGCAGCCTTCGGACAGGGTACGCCGGGGAGCTGTTTTTT.

This clonotype was seen at least ten times. The CDR3 nucleotides read TGCAGTGCCTCGGTCTCCTACGAGCAGTACTTC. Encoded protein: CSASVSYEQYF. The chain recombines TRBV20-1 with TRBJ2-7; D not resolved. Germline loops: CDR1 DFQATT, CDR2 SNEGSKA (reference sequence). The CDR3 length is 11 residues. Trimming shortened V by 6 bases and J by 0 bases, and 6 bases separated the two germline ends.

On this clonotype itself: A much larger clone sits a single nucleotide away, making a read error possible. The CDR3 reads CASSVTGGHTDTQYF. For the CDR3, the DNA is TGTGCCAGCAGCGTAACAGGAGGTCACACAGATACGCAGTATTTT. The V and J genes are TRBV9 and TRBJ2-3; either TRBD1 or TRBD2 may supply D (5 bases each). This CDR3 is built from 15 residues. V gave up 1 base and J gave up 2 bases, with 11 bases separating them. CDR1 is SGDLS and CDR2 is YYNGEE in the germline V gene.

This clonotype was found many times. The chain employs TRBV2 and TRBJ1-2; D call uncertain. The CDR3 totals 15 residues. Deletions cut 0 bases from V and 4 bases from J, with 12 bases between. Germline CDR1 SNHLY, CDR2 FYNNEI. CDR3 DNA sequence: TGTGCCAGCAGTGAAGCGGATCATCCGGGCTATGGCTACACCTTC. As protein: CASSEADHPGYGYTF. Based on the CDR3 plus reference TRBV2 and TRBJ1-2, the full variable domain is EPEVTQTPSHQVTQMGQEVILRCVPISNHLYFYWYRQILGQKVEFLVSFYNNEISEKSEIFDDQFSVERPDGSNFTLKIRSTKLEDSAMYFCASSEADHPGYGYTFGSGTRLTVV.

This clonotype was seen many times. The rearrangement uses TRBV3-1 and TRBJ2-2; D is uncertain. The CDR3 loop spans 14 amino acids. CDR1 is LGHDT, CDR2 YNNKEL, per germline (reference sequence). V shed 2 bases and J shed 1 base, with 5 bases lying between them. DNA of the CDR3: TGTGCCAGCAGCCAACCTCGGAACACCGGGGAGCTGTTTTTT. Its protein product is CASSQPRNTGELFF.

The genes are TRBV11-2 and TRBJ2-1; 11 nucleotides agree with TRBD2. Losses at the gene ends were 3 bases for V and 6 bases for J; bases not matched to a gene: 1. The CDR3 contains 14 residues. The V gene's germline CDR1 is SGHAT and CDR2 FQNNGV. As DNA, the CDR3 is TGTGCCAGCAGCTTGACTAGCGGGGCCAATGAGCAGTTCTTC. Translation gives CASSLTSGANEQFF.

The chain's CDR3 is CASSAGARGQYF. CDR3 DNA: TGTGCCAGCAGCGCCGGGGCCCGGGGGCAGTACTTC. The chain has TRBV7-2 and TRBJ2-7, with D perhaps given as TRBD1 or TRBD2 (5 bases each). This CDR3 comprises 12 residues. The ends were cut back, 5 bases at V and 9 bases at J, with 14 bases in the middle. CDR1 is SGHTA, CDR2 FQGNSA, per germline.

The chain employs TRBV29-1 and TRBJ2-7; TRBD1 or TRBD2 may be the D gene (5 bases each). Germline CDR1 and CDR2: SQVTM and ANQGSEA. The V end was cut by 1 base, the J end by 0 bases, with 13 bases between. This CDR3 comprises 15 residues. The CDR3 reads CSVEGGSGSSYEQYF. The CDR3 nucleotides read TGCAGCGTTGAAGGGGGGTCTGGGTCCTCCTACGAGCAGTACTTC.

Concerning this clonotype itself: This CDR3 fails to terminate in the conserved phenylalanine or tryptophan, so it likely reflects a read error. The genes are TRBV6-1 and TRBJ2-5; TRBD2 agrees at 13 bases. The CDR3 runs 18 residues. V was pared by 5 bases and J by 5 bases, with 14 bases of the junction left unmatched. Germline CDR1 and CDR2: MNHNS and SASEGT. DNA for the CDR3: TGTGCCAGCAGTCTTCCAGGGGGACTAGCGGGATTTGGGGAGACCCAGTACTCC. It is translated as CASSLPGGLAGFGETQYS.

The V call is TRBV20-1, the J call TRBJ1-1; unclear D gene. Germline V gene sequence: CDR1 DFQATT, CDR2 SNEGSKA (reference sequence). This CDR3 is built from 10 residues. Deletions cut 4 bases from V and 0 bases from J, with 0 bases between. The CDR3 DNA is TGCAGTGCTATGAACACTGAAGCTTTCTTT. This codes for CSAMNTEAFF.

This clonotype was picked up many times. The chain uses TRBV7-2 and TRBJ2-7; TRBD1 matches 9 bases. V gave up 5 bases and J gave up 1 base; unmatched junction bases: 3. Germline V gene lookup returns CDR1 SGHTA and CDR2 FQGNSA. This CDR3 is built from 14 residues. CDR3 region: CASSRTGASYEQYF. In DNA form, the CDR3 reads TGTGCCAGCAGCCGGACAGGGGCATCCTACGAGCAGTACTTC.

This clonotype was seen ten or more times. The J gene is TRBJ2-1, the V gene TRBV29-1; 13 bases map to TRBD2. The germline gives CDR1 SQVTM, CDR2 ANQGSEA. V was clipped by 6 bases and J by 9 bases; unmatched bases: 8. The CDR3 spans 14 residues. CDR3 sequence reads: CSVSLAGGPSEQFF. CDR3 bases: TGCAGCGTCTCACTAGCGGGAGGGCCGAGTGAGCAGTTCTTC.

This clonotype appeared many times. The rearrangement joins TRBV11-1 to TRBJ1-1; the D gene is possibly TRBD1 (6 bases). The CDR3 is 13 residues long. Germline CDR1 and CDR2: SGHAT and FQDESV (reference sequence). V lost 1 base to trimming and J lost 4 bases, with 7 bases between them. The CDR3 spells CASSLGDITEAFF. CDR3 DNA: TGTGCCAGCAGCTTAGGGGACATCACTGAAGCTTTCTTT. Using reference TRBV11-1 and TRBJ1-1 for the parts outside the CDR3, the full variable domain is EAEVAQSPRYKITEKSQAVAFWCDPISGHATLYWYRQILGQGPELLVQFQDESVVDDSQLPKDRFSAERLKGVDSTLKIQPAELGDSAMYLCASSLGDITEAFFGQGTRLTVV.

The rearrangement joins TRBV7-6 to TRBJ2-2; D gene unclear. The CDR3 has 15 residues. Trimming cost V 5 bases and J 3 bases, with 13 bases left between them. CDR1 is SGHVS, CDR2 FNYEAQ, per germline. The DNA of the CDR3 is TGTGCCAGCAGCCGGGTCTACGACGACACCGGGGAGCTGTTTTTT. It yields the protein CASSRVYDDTGELFF.

This clonotype was recorded a few times. CDR3 sequence: CARRLLAGAIRNEQFF. The CDR3 nucleotides read TGTGCCCGTCGCCTACTAGCGGGAGCCATCAGGAATGAGCAGTTCTTC. The chain joins TRBV30 to TRBJ2-1; 11 positions match TRBD2. Germline CDR1 GTSNPN, CDR2 SVGIG (reference sequence). V shed 8 bases, J shed 7 bases, and the junction held 16 bases outside the gene matches. CDR3 size: 16 residues.

This chain connects TRBV2 to TRBJ1-5; D uncertain. There are 13 residues in the CDR3. Germline lookup yields CDR1 SNHLY and CDR2 FYNNEI. With 2 bases removed from V and 7 bases from J, the gap between germline ends came to 9 bases. The CDR3 bases are TGTGCCAGCAGTGAATTATGGGCGCAGCCCCAGCATTTT. It is translated as CASSELWAQPQHF.

This clonotype was seen a few times. This chain uses TRBV6-1 with TRBJ2-1, with 13 bases fitting TRBD2. Germline V gene data show CDR1 as MNHNS and CDR2 as SASEGT. This CDR3 contains 20 residues. V lost 5 bases, J lost 8 bases, and 21 bases stayed unmatched. The CDR3 loop reads CASSYPKGLAGLLSRYEQFF. The CDR3 DNA is TGTGCCAGCAGTTACCCGAAGGGACTAGCGGGATTATTATCTCGGTATGAGCAGTTCTTC.

The chain carries TRBV29-1 and TRBJ2-7, with TRBD2 identical over 7 bases. Per the germline V gene, CDR1 is SQVTM and CDR2 is ANQGSEA. V trimming: 5 bases; J trimming: 3 bases; junction bases outside the gene matches: 10. The CDR3 runs to 14 residues. CDR3 loop: CSVQRGGRGYEQYF. CDR3 nucleotides: TGCAGCGTTCAGAGGGGAGGGAGAGGCTACGAGCAGTACTTC.

J is TRBJ2-7 and V is TRBV20-1, with D perhaps being TRBD1 or TRBD2 (5 bases each). This CDR3 spans 14 amino acids. The germline V gene encodes CDR1 DFQATT and CDR2 SNEGSKA (reference sequence). Trimming cost V 7 bases and J 0 bases, with 16 bases left between them. In DNA form, the CDR3 reads TGCAGTGTCCTTCCGGGGACCGCCTCCTACGAGCAGTACTTC. This gives the protein CSVLPGTASYEQYF.

This clonotype was picked up many times. The genes are TRBV24-1 and TRBJ2-1; D is possibly TRBD1 (5 bases). The CDR3 totals 14 residues. V lost 0 bases to trimming and J lost 7 bases, with 9 bases between them. Germline loops: CDR1 KGHDR, CDR2 SFDVKD. CDR3 region: CATSDLAPGNEQFF. The CDR3 nucleotides are TGTGCCACCAGTGATTTGGCCCCAGGGAATGAGCAGTTCTTC.

V gene TRBV12-3 or TRBV12-4 combines with J gene TRBJ1-2; perhaps TRBD1 as D (5 bases). The CDR3 runs 14 residues. Trimming removed 5 bases from V and 4 bases from J, with 14 bases in between. CDR3 in DNA: TGTGCCAGCAGTCTTCAGGGAATTGGCTATGGCTACACCTTC. As protein: CASSLQGIGYGYTF.

This clonotype was picked up many times. The chain uses TRBV7-6 and TRBJ2-3; D is ambiguous. V lost 8 bases, J lost 2 bases, and 8 bases lay in between. Germline CDR1 SGHVS, CDR2 FNYEAQ. The CDR3 runs 12 residues. CDR3 sequence (DNA): TGTGCCAGCTCATCGACCACAGATACGCAGTATTTT. It codes for CASSSTTDTQYF. The variable domain in full, completed from reference TRBV7-6 and TRBJ2-3, reads GAGVSQSPRYKVTKRGQDVALRCDPISGHVSLYWYRQALGQGPEFLTYFNYEAQQDKSGLPNDRFSAERPEGSISTLTIQRTEQRDSAMYRCASSSTTDTQYFGPGTRLTVL.

The sample holds a few counts of this clonotype. The CDR3 sequence is CASSPSSSRLNSNQPQHF. In DNA form, the CDR3 reads TGTGCCAGCTCTCCCTCAAGTTCACGCTTAAATAGCAATCAGCCCCAGCATTTT. The chain links TRBV18 to TRBJ1-5, with D hard to call. The V and J ends lost 6 bases and 0 bases respectively, with 21 bases between them. This CDR3 spans 18 amino acids. Germline V gene lookup returns CDR1 KGHSH and CDR2 LQKENI.

This clonotype appeared many times. V usage is TRBV3-1 and J usage is TRBJ2-1, with D hard to call. Germline CDR1 and CDR2: LGHDT and YNNKEL (reference sequence). Trimming pared 0 bases from V and 0 bases from J, leaving 18 bases between. The length of the CDR3 is 19 residues. CDR3 bases: TGTGCCAGCAGCCAAGATCCGCTAGTGTTGAGAAGCTCCTACAATGAGCAGTTCTTC. Translation gives CASSQDPLVLRSSYNEQFF.

This clonotype has just a few counts. The gene calls are TRBV28 and TRBJ1-4, with 8 bases that match TRBD1. The CDR3 runs to 15 residues. V dropped 4 bases and J dropped 4; count of bases not matched to a gene: 5. Per germline, CDR1 MDHEN and CDR2 SYDVKM. The CDR3 sequence is CASSSGGGINEKLFF. As DNA, the CDR3 is TGTGCCAGCAGTTCAGGGGGCGGAATTAATGAAAAACTGTTTTTT.

The V and J genes are TRBV7-8 and TRBJ2-7; 9 bases match TRBD2. The CDR3 sequence is 17 residues long. J lost 2 bases, V lost 4 bases, and 12 bases had no gene match. CDR1 and CDR2 from the germline V gene are SGHVS and FQNEAQ. The CDR3 protein is CASSSYFMREGTYEQYF. The CDR3 region has the DNA TGTGCCAGCAGCTCCTACTTTATGCGGGAGGGGACCTACGAGCAGTACTTC.

This clonotype has ten or more counts. This CDR3 reads CASSSTSFEQFF. The CDR3, as DNA: TGCGCCAGCAGCTCAACTAGCTTTGAGCAGTTCTTC. The chain employs TRBV5-1 and TRBJ2-1, with D possibly being TRBD2 (6 bases). The CDR3 contains 12 residues. Between the trimmed V and J ends, which lost 3 bases and 9 bases, there was a span of 10 bases. Germline CDR1 and CDR2: SGHRS and YFSETQ. The full variable domain, with the rest looked up from reference TRBV5-1 and TRBJ2-1, is KAGVTQTPRYLIKTRGQQVTLSCSPISGHRSVSWYQQTPGQGLQFLFEYFSETQRNKGNFPGRFSGRQFSNSRSEMNVSTLELGDSALYLCASSSTSFEQFFGPGTRLTVL.

In nucleotides, the CDR3 is TGTGCCACCCGACGGGGGGATCAGCCCCAGCATTTT. This translates into CATRRGDQPQHF. The genes are TRBV15 and TRBJ1-5; tentative D call: TRBD1 (5 bases). Germline CDR1 LNHNV, CDR2 YYDKDF (reference sequence). V gave up 8 bases and J gave up 5 bases, with 10 bases separating them. The CDR3 covers 12 residues. The full variable domain, its missing parts supplied by reference TRBV15 and TRBJ1-5, is DAMVIQNPRYQVTQFGKPVTLSCSQTLNHNVMYWYQQKSSQAPKLLFHYYDKDFNNEADTPDNFQSRRPNTSFCFLDIRSPGLGDTAMYLCATRRGDQPQHFGDGTRLSIL.

This clonotype was observed a few times. The rearrangement links TRBV13 to TRBJ2-7; TRBD2 matches 7 bases. This CDR3 contains 15 residues. Germline loops: CDR1 PRHDT, CDR2 FYEKMQ (reference sequence). The J segment lost 7 bases and the V segment lost 2 bases, leaving 11 bases of the junction unmatched. The CDR3 loop is CASSLLGEGPQEQYF. The CDR3 bases are TGTGCCAGCAGCTTATTGGGGGAGGGCCCTCAAGAGCAGTACTTC.